The clone carrying this T cell receptor (beta chain) was seen repeatedly, ten times or more. Time point reported: patch test 1, 2 weeks after DPC sensitization. Noted treatment: therapeutic diphenylcyclopropenone sensitization with weekly scalp DPC. TCRdb used MiXCR to reprocess the RACE reads, holding one entry per CDR3 protein. This sample has around 50,000 distinct CDR3 sequences, with 9.3% found just once. The entry originates in a study of human T cells and chemical hapten exposure. Germline assignment: CDR1 SEHNR and CDR2 FQNEAQ (reference sequence). Trimming took off 1 base at V and 7 bases at J, with 4 bases between the two ends. This CDR3 has 11 amino acids.

Material: whole blood, obtained in connection with sensitization to the hapten diphenylcyclopropenone (DPC). The gene calls are TRBV7-9 and TRBJ1-1; D is unresolved. This sequence was found in a woman aged 40-49 years with alopecia areata. Some clones in this sample may be carry-over from other donors' samples. The CDR3 loop reads CASSLDDEAFF. The CDR3, as DNA: TGTGCCAGCAGCTTAGATGATGAAGCTTTCTTT.